Following are 10 T cell receptor beta chains from one sample sequenced in a study of a mutant IDH1 vaccine in newly diagnosed glioma. Sample time point: week 23, last vaccination. Vaccination used 300 ug of mutant IDH1 20-mer peptide per dose, with topical imiquimod. TCRdb keeps only in-frame clones here, not all; method: immunoSEQ multiplex PCR. The repertoire includes about 20,000 clones, approximately 82% of them detected once, and 13% sits in the top ten. These receptors have no identified antigens. The source material was PBMCs, sampled from a glioma patient whose treatment included an IDH1 peptide vaccine. The receptors stem from a man younger than 40 with glioma.

The chain uses TRBV5-4 and TRBJ2-3, with 14 bases identical to TRBD2. Losses at the gene ends were 4 bases for V and 0 bases for J; bases not matched to a gene: 7. Germline V gives CDR1 SGHNT, CDR2 YYREEE (reference sequence). This CDR3 has 18 amino acids. CDR3: CASSLGLAGEGSTDTQYF. CDR3 sequence (DNA): TGTGCCAGCAGCCTGGGACTAGCGGGAGAAGGGAGCACAGATACGCAGTATTTT.

The chain has TRBV6-1 and TRBJ2-2, with D tentatively TRBD2 (5 bases). Germline loops: CDR1 MNHNS, CDR2 SASEGT. This CDR3 contains 14 residues. The V end lost 1 base, the J end lost 7 bases, and 10 bases lay between the germline ends. This CDR3 is CASSEVLVSGELFF. CDR3 DNA: TGTGCCAGCAGTGAAGTACTAGTGAGCGGGGAGCTGTTTTTT.

Notes on this clone: A junction boundary mismatches the germline segment, possibly from a read error. This chain connects TRBV15 to TRBJ2-3; 8 bases agree with TRBD2. Germline values: CDR1 LNHNV, CDR2 YYDKDF (reference sequence). CDR3 length: 12 residues. The CDR3 is CATSRDGASGFF. The CDR3 bases are TGTGCCACCAGCAGAGATGGGGCTAGCGGGTTTTTT.

The chain carries TRBV10-2 and TRBJ2-7; 11 bases map to TRBD2. The junction had 5 bases not matched to a gene; V was cut back by 6 bases and J by 4 bases. CDR1 WSHSY and CDR2 SAAADI come from the germline V gene. This CDR3 spans 14 amino acids. In nucleotides, the CDR3 is TGCGCCAGCAGCCCGGGACTAGCGGAGTACGAGCAGTACTTC. Its protein is CASSPGLAEYEQYF.

The chain joins TRBV27 to TRBJ1-1, with D uncertain. This CDR3 comprises 14 residues. Trimming removed 2 bases from V and 0 bases from J, with 7 bases in between. Germline CDR1 reads MNHEY; CDR2 reads SMNVEV (reference sequence). This chain's CDR3 is CASSLGDLNTEAFF. In DNA form, the CDR3 reads TGTGCCAGCAGTTTAGGGGATCTGAACACTGAAGCTTTCTTT.

The chain's CDR3 is CASSLVGDTTGELFF. In DNA, the CDR3 is TGTGCCAGCAGCTTAGTTGGGGACACCACCGGGGAGCTGTTTTTT. The chain links TRBV7-9 to TRBJ2-2; the D gene is possibly TRBD1 (6 bases). V lost 1 base to trimming and J lost 4 bases, with 10 bases between them. Germline lookup yields CDR1 SEHNR and CDR2 FQNEAQ (reference sequence). The CDR3 contains 15 residues.

This chain connects TRBV5-4 to TRBJ2-3; TRBD2 matches at 11 bases. Germline assignment: CDR1 SGHNT and CDR2 YYREEE (reference sequence). The V and J ends lost 2 bases and 6 bases, in that order; junction bases with no gene match: 2. The CDR3 covers 14 residues. The chain's CDR3 is CASSFSSGRDTQYF. The CDR3 nucleotides are TGTGCCAGCAGCTTTTCTAGCGGGAGGGATACGCAGTATTTT.

This clone was seen only once. V and J are TRBV6-1 and TRBJ1-5; 7 nucleotides agree with TRBD1. The CDR3 contains 16 residues. Per the germline V gene, CDR1 is MNHNS and CDR2 is SASEGT. The trim removed 3 bases at V and 3 bases at J, leaving 8 bases unmatched. This CDR3 is CASSDEPTGTNQPQHF. The CDR3 DNA follows: TGTGCCAGCAGTGATGAGCCGACAGGGACCAATCAGCCCCAGCATTTT.

The V call is TRBV27, the J call TRBJ2-7; perhaps TRBD1 as D (5 bases). There are 13 residues in the CDR3. Germline V gives CDR1 MNHEY, CDR2 SMNVEV (reference sequence). Trimming left V 6 bases short and J 3 bases short, with 12 bases between. CDR3 amino acids: CASSWTHDYEQYF. The CDR3 DNA is TGTGCCAGCAGCTGGACACACGACTACGAGCAGTACTTC.

This clone is a singleton in its sample. The V gene is TRBV7-2, the J gene TRBJ2-1; D is possibly TRBD1 (5 bases). Germline V gene sequence: CDR1 SGHTA, CDR2 FQGNSA. The CDR3 has 11 amino acids. The V gene lost 6 bases and the J gene lost 9 bases, with 9 bases spanning the gap. CDR3: CASRGQIEQFF. The CDR3 DNA reads as TGTGCCAGCAGGGGGCAGATTGAGCAGTTCTTC.